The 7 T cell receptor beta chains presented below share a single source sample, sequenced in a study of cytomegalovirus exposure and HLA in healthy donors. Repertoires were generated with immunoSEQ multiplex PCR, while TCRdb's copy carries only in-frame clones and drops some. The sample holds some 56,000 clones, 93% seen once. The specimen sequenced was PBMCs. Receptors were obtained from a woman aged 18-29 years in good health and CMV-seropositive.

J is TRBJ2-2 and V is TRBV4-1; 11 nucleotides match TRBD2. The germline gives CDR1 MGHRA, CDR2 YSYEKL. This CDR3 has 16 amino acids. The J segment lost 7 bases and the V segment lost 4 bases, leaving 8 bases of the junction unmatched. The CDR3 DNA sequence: TGCGCCAGCAGCCCTTTAGCGGGGGGGAGTGGCGGGGAGCTGTTTTTT. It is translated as CASSPLAGGSGGELFF.

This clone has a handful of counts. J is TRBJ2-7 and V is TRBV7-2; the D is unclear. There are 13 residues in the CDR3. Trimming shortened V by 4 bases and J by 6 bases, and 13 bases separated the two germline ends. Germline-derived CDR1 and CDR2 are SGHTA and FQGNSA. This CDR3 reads CASSSYSEREQYF. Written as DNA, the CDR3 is TGTGCCAGCAGCTCCTACTCCGAACGCGAGCAGTACTTC.

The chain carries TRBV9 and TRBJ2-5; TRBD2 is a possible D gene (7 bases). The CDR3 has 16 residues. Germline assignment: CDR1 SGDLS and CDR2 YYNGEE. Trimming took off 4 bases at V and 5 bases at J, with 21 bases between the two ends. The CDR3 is CASSPEEGGPVETQYF. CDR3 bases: TGTGCCAGCAGCCCTGAGGAGGGGGGGCCCGTCGAGACCCAGTACTTC. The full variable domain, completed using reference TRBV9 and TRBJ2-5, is DSGVTQTPKHLITATGQRVTLRCSPRSGDLSVYWYQQSLDQGLQFLIQYYNGEERAKGNILERFSAQQFPDLHSELNLSSLELGDSALYFCASSPEEGGPVETQYFGPGTRLLVL.

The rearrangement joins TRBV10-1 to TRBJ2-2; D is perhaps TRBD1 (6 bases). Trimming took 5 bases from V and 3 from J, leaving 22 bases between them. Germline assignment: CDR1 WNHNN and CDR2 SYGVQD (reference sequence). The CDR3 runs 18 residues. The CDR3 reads CASSNPRGSTYDTGELFF. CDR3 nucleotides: TGCGCCAGCAGTAATCCCAGGGGCTCTACCTATGACACCGGGGAGCTGTTTTTT.

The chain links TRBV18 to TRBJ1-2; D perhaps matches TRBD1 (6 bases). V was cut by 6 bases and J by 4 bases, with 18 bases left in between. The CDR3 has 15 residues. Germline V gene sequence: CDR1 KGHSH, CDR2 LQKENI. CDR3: CASSPGAGAGYGYTF. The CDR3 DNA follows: TGTGCCAGCTCCCCAGGCGCGGGGGCTGGCTATGGCTACACCTTC.

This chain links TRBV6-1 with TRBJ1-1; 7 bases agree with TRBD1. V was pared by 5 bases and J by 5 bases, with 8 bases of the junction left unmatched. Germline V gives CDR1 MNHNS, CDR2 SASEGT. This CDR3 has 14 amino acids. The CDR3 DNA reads TGTGCCAGCAGTCGACAGGGAGGAGAGACTGAAGCTTTCTTT. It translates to CASSRQGGETEAFF.

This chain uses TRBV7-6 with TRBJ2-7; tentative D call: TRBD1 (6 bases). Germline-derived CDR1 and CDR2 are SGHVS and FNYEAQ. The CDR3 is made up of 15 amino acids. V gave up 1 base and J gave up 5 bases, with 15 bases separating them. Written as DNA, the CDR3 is TGTGCCAGCAGCTTAGAGTCTAGGGGGAAGGACGAGCAGTACTTC. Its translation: CASSLESRGKDEQYF. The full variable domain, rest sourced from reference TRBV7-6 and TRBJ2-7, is GAGVSQSPRYKVTKRGQDVALRCDPISGHVSLYWYRQALGQGPEFLTYFNYEAQQDKSGLPNDRFSAERPEGSISTLTIQRTEQRDSAMYRCASSLESRGKDEQYFGPGTRLTVT.